This TCR beta chain appears in the sequencing data of a study of molecular identifiers for immune sequencing clone quantification. In this sample, this clonotype turned up many times. TCRdb re-derived calls from the PCR reads in MiXCR, one entry per CDR3 protein. Of 550,000 to 750,000 distinct CDR3 sequences listed, about 20% are singletons. Per the germline V gene, CDR1 is SNHLY and CDR2 is FYNNEI. CDR3 length: 17 residues. V lost 0 bases to trimming and J lost 3 bases, with 16 bases between them. The chain employs TRBV2 and TRBJ2-3; no clear D. The sequenced material came from naive CD8+ T cells from blood, with Jurkat cell RNA spiked in. The subset here: FACS-sorted CD8+CD4-CCR7+CD45RA+ naive T cells. This clonotype was sampled from a human donor in good health. Some libraries in this study had Jurkat cell RNA spiked in. The CDR3 is CASSEALGLWITDTQYF. CDR3 DNA sequence: TGTGCCAGCAGTGAAGCTTTAGGGTTGTGGATAACAGATACGCAGTATTTT.